Sequencing of this T cell receptor (beta chain) was carried out in a study of blood T cells in healthy people across ages. Study-wide results and limits: Whereas aged donors had fewer naive CD4+ cells, long-lived donors had more of them and higher diversity.

Each of the donors had around 9 milliliters of peripheral blood drawn into EDTA-treated Vacutainer tubes. The CDR3 contains 13 residues. V lost 7 bases to trimming and J lost 7 bases, with 11 bases between them. Looked up from germline, CDR1 is MNHNY and CDR2 is SVGAGI (reference sequence). For the second PCR, which ran for about 7 to 12 cycles, a sample-barcoded 5' primer and a J-beta primer mix were used. MiXCR was run by TCRdb on the 5' RACE reads, yielding one entry per CDR3 protein. The sample lists about a million distinct CDR3 sequences; roughly 51% were seen once. Turning to this clonotype: Its antigen is undetermined.

This TCR was sampled from a woman aged 60 to 75 in good health. Specimen: blood. V is TRBV6-6 and J is TRBJ1-6; D gene uncertain. For the CDR3, the DNA is TGTGCCAGCAACGCCGCGGGGAATTCACCCCTCCACTTT. This gives the protein CASNAAGNSPLHF.